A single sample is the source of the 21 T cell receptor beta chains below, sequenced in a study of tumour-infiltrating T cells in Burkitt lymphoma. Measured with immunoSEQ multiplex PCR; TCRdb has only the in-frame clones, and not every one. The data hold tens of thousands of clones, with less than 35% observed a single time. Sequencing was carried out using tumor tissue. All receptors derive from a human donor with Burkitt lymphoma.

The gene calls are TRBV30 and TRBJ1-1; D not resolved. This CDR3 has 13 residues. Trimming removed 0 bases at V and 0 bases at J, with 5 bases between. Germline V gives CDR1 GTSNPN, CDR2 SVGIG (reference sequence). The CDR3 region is CAWSVKMNTEAFF. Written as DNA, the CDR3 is TGTGCCTGGAGTGTAAAGATGAACACTGAAGCTTTCTTT.

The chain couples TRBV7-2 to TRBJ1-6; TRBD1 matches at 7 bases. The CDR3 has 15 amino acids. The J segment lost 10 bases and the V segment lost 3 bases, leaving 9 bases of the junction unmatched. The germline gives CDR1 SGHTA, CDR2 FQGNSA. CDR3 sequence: CASSLEQGFRSPLHF. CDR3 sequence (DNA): TGTGCCAGCAGCTTGGAACAGGGGTTTAGGTCACCCCTCCACTTT.

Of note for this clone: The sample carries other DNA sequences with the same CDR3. The CDR3 loop reads CASSQEEGRQPQHF. Here the CDR3 DNA reads TGCGCCAGCAGCCAAGAGGAGGGGCGTCAGCCCCAGCATTTT. This chain connects TRBV4-3 to TRBJ1-5; a weak D match, TRBD1 (5 bases). The V gene lost 0 bases and the J gene lost 6 bases, with 9 bases spanning the gap. The CDR3 consists of 14 residues. Germline V lookup: CDR1 LGHNA, CDR2 YSLEER.

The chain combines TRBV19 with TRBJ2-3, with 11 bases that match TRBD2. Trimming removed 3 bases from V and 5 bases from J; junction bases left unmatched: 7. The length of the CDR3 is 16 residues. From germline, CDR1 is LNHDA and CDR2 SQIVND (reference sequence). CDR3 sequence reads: CASSIGPSGGRDTQYF. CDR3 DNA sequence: TGTGCCAGTAGTATTGGGCCTAGCGGGGGGAGAGATACGCAGTATTTT.

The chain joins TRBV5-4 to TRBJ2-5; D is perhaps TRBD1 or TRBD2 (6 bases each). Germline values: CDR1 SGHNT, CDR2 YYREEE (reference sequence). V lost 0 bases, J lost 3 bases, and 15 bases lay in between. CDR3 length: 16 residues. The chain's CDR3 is CASSLELRRGKETQYF. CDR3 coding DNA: TGTGCCAGCAGCTTGGAATTGCGGAGGGGGAAAGAGACCCAGTACTTC.

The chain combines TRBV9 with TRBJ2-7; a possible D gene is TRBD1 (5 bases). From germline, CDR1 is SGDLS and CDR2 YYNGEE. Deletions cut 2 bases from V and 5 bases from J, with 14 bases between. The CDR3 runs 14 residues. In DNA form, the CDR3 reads TGTGCCAGCAGCGTCGGTCCAGGGAAGAACGAGCAGTACTTC. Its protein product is CASSVGPGKNEQYF.

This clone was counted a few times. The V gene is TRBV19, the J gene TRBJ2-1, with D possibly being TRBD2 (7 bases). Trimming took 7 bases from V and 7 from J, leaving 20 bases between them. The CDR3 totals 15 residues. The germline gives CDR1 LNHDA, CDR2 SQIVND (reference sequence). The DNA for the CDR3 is TGTGCCAGTAACGGCAGGAGGGGGGGGAGGAATGAGCAGTTCTTC. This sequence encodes CASNGRRGGRNEQFF.

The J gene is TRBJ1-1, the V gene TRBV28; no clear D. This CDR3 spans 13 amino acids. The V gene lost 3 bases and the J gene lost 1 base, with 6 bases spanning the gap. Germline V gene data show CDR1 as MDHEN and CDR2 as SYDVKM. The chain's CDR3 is CASSLPGNTEAFF. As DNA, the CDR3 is TGTGCCAGCAGTTTGCCAGGGAACACTGAAGCTTTCTTT.

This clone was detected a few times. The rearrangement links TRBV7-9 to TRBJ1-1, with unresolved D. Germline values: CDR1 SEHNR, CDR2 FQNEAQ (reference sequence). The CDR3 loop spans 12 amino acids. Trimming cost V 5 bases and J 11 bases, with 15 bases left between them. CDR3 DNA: TGTGCCAGCAGCCGTGACCCCCCATGGGCTTTCTTT. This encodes CASSRDPPWAFF.

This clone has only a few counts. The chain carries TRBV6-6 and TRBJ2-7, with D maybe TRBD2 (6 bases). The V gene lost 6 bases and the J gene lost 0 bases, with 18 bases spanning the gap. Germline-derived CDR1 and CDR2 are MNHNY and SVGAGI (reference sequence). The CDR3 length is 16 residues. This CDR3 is CASSLYPAGSSYEQYF. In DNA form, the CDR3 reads TGTGCCAGCAGCCTATATCCCGCGGGGAGCTCCTACGAGCAGTACTTC.

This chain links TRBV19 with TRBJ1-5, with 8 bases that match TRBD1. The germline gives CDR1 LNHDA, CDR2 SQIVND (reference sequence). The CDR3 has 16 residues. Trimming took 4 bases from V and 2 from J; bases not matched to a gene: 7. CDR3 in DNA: TGTGCCAGTAGTACATACGGACAGGGAGGCAATCAGCCCCAGCATTTT. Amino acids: CASSTYGQGGNQPQHF.

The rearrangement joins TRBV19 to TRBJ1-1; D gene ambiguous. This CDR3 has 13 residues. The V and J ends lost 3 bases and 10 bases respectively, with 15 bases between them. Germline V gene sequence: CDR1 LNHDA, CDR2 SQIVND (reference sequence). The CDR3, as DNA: TGTGCCAGTAGTATGTATTTCTCATCGTTAGCTTTCTTT. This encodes CASSMYFSSLAFF.

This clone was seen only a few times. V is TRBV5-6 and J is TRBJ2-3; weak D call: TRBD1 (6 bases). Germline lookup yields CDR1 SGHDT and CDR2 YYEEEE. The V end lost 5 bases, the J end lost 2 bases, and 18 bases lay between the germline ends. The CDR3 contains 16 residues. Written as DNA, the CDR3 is TGTGCCAGCAGAGTGTGGACAGCCACTCACACAGATACGCAGTATTTT. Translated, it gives CASRVWTATHTDTQYF.

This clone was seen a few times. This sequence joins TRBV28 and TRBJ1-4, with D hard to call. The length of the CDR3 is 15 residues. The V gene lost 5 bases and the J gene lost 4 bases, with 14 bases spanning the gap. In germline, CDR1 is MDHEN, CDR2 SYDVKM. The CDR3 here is CASSKGGRRNEKLFF. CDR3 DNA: TGTGCCAGCAGTAAAGGAGGGCGGCGTAATGAAAAACTGTTTTTT.

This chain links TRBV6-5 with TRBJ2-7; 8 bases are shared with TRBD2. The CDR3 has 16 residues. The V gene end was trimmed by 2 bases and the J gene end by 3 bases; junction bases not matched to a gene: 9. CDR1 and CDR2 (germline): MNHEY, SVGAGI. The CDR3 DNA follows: TGTGCCAGCAGTTACGCGTATAGCGGGGTGTACTACGAGCAGTACTTC. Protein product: CASSYAYSGVYYEQYF.

The CDR3 loop is CASNRDRVSYEQYF. CDR3 sequence (DNA): TGTGCCAGCAACCGGGACAGGGTCTCCTACGAGCAGTACTTC. The V gene is TRBV6-1, the J gene TRBJ2-7; TRBD1 agrees at 9 bases. The CDR3 length is 14 residues. V was pared by 7 bases and J by 0 bases, with 4 bases of the junction left unmatched. The germline gives CDR1 MNHNS, CDR2 SASEGT.

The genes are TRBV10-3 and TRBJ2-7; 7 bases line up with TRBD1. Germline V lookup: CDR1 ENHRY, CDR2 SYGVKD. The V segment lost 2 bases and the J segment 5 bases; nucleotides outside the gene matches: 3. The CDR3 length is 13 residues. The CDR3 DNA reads TGTGCCATCAGTGAGATAGGGGGCGACGAGCAGTACTTC. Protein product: CAISEIGGDEQYF.

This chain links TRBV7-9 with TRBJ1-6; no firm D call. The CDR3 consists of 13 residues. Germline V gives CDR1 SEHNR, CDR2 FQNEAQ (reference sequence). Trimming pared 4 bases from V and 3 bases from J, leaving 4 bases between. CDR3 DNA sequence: TGTGCCAGCAGCTGGGACTATAATTCACCCCTCCACTTT. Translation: CASSWDYNSPLHF.

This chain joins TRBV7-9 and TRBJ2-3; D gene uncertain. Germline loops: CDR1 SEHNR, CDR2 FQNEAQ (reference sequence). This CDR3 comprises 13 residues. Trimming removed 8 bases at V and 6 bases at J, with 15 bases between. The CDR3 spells CASFGPVSDTQYF. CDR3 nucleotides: TGTGCCAGCTTCGGACCGGTCAGCGATACGCAGTATTTT.

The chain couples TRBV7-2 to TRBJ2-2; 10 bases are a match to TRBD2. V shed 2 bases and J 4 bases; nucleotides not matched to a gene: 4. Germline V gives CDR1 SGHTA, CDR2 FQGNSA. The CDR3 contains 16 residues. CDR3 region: CASSLLAGGVTGELFF. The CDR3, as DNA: TGTGCCAGCAGCTTATTAGCGGGGGGTGTCACCGGGGAGCTGTTTTTT.

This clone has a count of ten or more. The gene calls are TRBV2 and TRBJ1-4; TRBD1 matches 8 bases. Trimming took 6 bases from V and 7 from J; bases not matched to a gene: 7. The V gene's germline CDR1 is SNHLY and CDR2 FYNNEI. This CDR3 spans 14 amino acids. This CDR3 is CASRDRVGSEKLFF. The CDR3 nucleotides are TGTGCCAGCAGGGACAGGGTCGGTAGTGAAAAACTGTTTTTT.